These T cell receptor beta chains were read from a single sample in a study of OX40 agonist ivuxolimab in advanced cancers. The repertoire was sequenced with immunoSEQ multiplex PCR; TCRdb's copy has only in-frame clones and lacks some. This sample has under 20,000 clones, with under 90% found just once. Specimen: CD4+ or CD8+ T cells sorted from blood, collected in a trial of the OX40 agonist ivuxolimab. The source of these receptors is an adult with an advanced solid tumor such as melanoma, head and neck, liver or kidney cancer. CDR3s include the opening cysteine and the closing phenylalanine or tryptophan. Each record gives: V gene, J gene, D gene, clone size, CDR3 protein, CDR3 DNA. D genes are given only for firm matches. Only part of the rows carry a size: once, few, many, or a class if the clone is expanded.

TRBV28,TRBJ1-4,.,.,CASSSWQGPTNEKLFF,TGTGCCAGCAGTTCCTGGCAGGGACCCACTAATGAAAAACTGTTTTTT
TRBV19,TRBJ2-3,TRBD1,.,CASSRAGQGAGDTQYF,TGTGCCAGTTCGAGGGCCGGACAGGGGGCGGGAGATACGCAGTATTTT
TRBV28,TRBJ2-1,TRBD2,.,CASRTGTSGSIWFF,TGTGCCAGCAGAACCGGGACTAGCGGGAGTATATGGTTCTTC
TRBV11-1,TRBJ1-6,TRBD1,.,CASRSSRTGQSPLHF,TGTGCCAGCAGGTCCTCTCGGACAGGGCAATCACCCCTCCACTTT
TRBV5-1,TRBJ2-7,TRBD1,.,CASSRGPNEQYF,TGCGCCAGCAGCAGGGGGCCAAACGAGCAGTACTTC
TRBV11-2,TRBJ1-3,.,.,CASSPQAGNTIYF,TGTGCCAGCAGCCCGCAGGCTGGAAACACCATATATTTT
TRBV2,TRBJ2-1,.,.,CASSVGLNNEQFF,TGTGCCAGCAGTGTAGGGCTAAACAATGAGCAGTTCTTC
TRBV6-5,TRBJ1-2,.,.,CASRSGLLNYGYTF,TGTGCCAGCAGGTCGGGACTCCTAAACTATGGCTACACCTTC
TRBV6-1,TRBJ2-2,.,.,CASRPGTGELFF,TGTGCCAGCAGACCGGGAACCGGGGAGCTGTTTTTT
TRBV7-9,TRBJ2-7,TRBD2,.,CASSLGTTQEQYF,TGTGCCAGCAGTCTAGGGACTACGCAGGAGCAGTACTTC
TRBV7-9,TRBJ1-1,.,.,CASSLVVANTEAFF,TGTGCCAGCAGCTTAGTGGTAGCGAACACTGAAGCTTTCTTT
TRBV5-4,TRBJ2-3,.,.,CASSSWESPSTDTQYF,TGTGCCAGCAGCTCTTGGGAGTCCCCGTCCACAGATACGCAGTATTTT
TRBV14,TRBJ2-5,.,.,CASSQGLPETQYF,TGTGCCAGCAGCCAAGGCCTCCCAGAGACCCAGTACTTC
TRBV6-5,TRBJ1-2,.,.,CASSYSDSRRNYGYTF,TGTGCCAGCAGTTACTCGGACAGCCGGAGGAACTATGGCTACACCTTC
TRBV18,TRBJ1-4,.,.,CASSPPRAGLREKLFF,TGTGCCAGCTCACCACCTAGGGCAGGGTTACGGGAAAAACTGTTTTTT
TRBV4-1,TRBJ1-1,TRBD1,.,CASSQERTGRAFF,TGCGCCAGCAGCCAAGAAAGGACAGGGAGAGCTTTCTTT
TRBV5-1,TRBJ1-2,.,.,CASSFDAGGYTF,TGCGCCAGCAGCTTCGACGCGGGGGGCTACACCTTC
TRBV27,TRBJ2-7,TRBD1,.,CASSFGTGEYEQYF,TGTGCCAGCAGTTTCGGGACAGGCGAATACGAGCAGTACTTC
TRBV6-5,TRBJ2-3,.,.,CASSRDSTDTQYF,TGTGCCAGCAGTCGGGACAGCACAGATACGCAGTATTTT
TRBV19,TRBJ1-2,.,.,CASSPQAPGGARYGYTF,TGTGCCAGTAGTCCCCAGGCTCCCGGGGGTGCTAGGTATGGCTACACCTTC
TRBV5-4,TRBJ2-1,.,.,CASSSPQVAEQFF,TGTGCCAGCAGCTCTCCCCAGGTTGCTGAGCAGTTCTTC
TRBV12-5,TRBJ1-2,.,.,CASGSFNYGYTF,TGTGCTAGTGGCAGCTTTAACTATGGCTACACCTTC
TRBV19,TRBJ1-1,TRBD1,.,CASSKDRQLMMNTEAFF,TGTGCCAGTAGTAAGGACAGGCAGCTTATGATGAACACTGAAGCTTTCTTT
TRBV27,TRBJ2-7,TRBD2,.,CASRLAGGSYEQYF,TGTGCCAGCAGGCTAGCGGGAGGCTCCTACGAGCAGTACTTC
TRBV6-1,TRBJ1-6,.,few,CASSWGADNSPLHF,TGTGCCAGCAGCTGGGGAGCAGATAATTCACCCCTCCACTTT
TRBV6-1,TRBJ2-3,TRBD2,.,CAIRTSGGTDTQYF,TGTGCCATCAGGACTAGCGGAGGCACAGATACGCAGTATTTT
TRBV18,TRBJ1-5,.,.,CASSPGLHSNQPQHF,TGTGCCAGCTCACCAGGGCTGCATAGCAATCAGCCCCAGCATTTT
TRBV7-3,TRBJ2-5,.,.,CASSLEWRETQYF,TGTGCCAGCAGCTTGGAGTGGAGAGAGACCCAGTACTTC
TRBV5-4,TRBJ2-6,.,.,CASSLFSGANVLTF,TGTGCCAGCAGCTTGTTCTCTGGGGCCAACGTCCTGACTTTC
TRBV5-1,TRBJ2-3,.,.,CASSNRGKGTDTQYF,TGCGCCAGCAGCAACCGTGGGAAGGGCACAGATACGCAGTATTTT
TRBV5-1,TRBJ2-5,.,.,CASSLGGQETQYF,TGCGCCAGCAGCTTGGGAGGGCAAGAGACCCAGTACTTC
TRBV6-4,TRBJ1-5,.,.,CASSPERNQPQHF,TGTGCCAGCAGTCCCGAGCGGAATCAGCCCCAGCATTTT
TRBV14,TRBJ1-3,TRBD1,.,CASSQGQPSSGNTIYF,TGTGCCAGCAGCCAGGGACAGCCGAGCTCTGGAAACACCATATATTTT
TRBV4-2,TRBJ2-3,TRBD1,.,CASSQAAVFGTGGRTDTQYF,TGTGCCAGCAGCCAAGCGGCGGTATTCGGGACAGGGGGCCGCACAGATACGCAGTATTTT
TRBV29-1,TRBJ2-6,.,.,CSAEAGANVLTF,TGCAGCGCCGAGGCTGGGGCCAACGTCCTGACTTTC
TRBV2,TRBJ2-1,.,few,CASSSQREQFF,TGTGCCAGCAGTTCTCAGCGAGAGCAGTTCTTC
TRBV2,TRBJ2-7,.,.,CASSETVLASYEQYF,TGTGCCAGCAGTGAAACTGTGCTAGCATCCTACGAGCAGTACTTC
TRBV19,TRBJ1-1,TRBD1,.,CASSIYSTGPTGAFF,TGTGCCAGTAGTATATATTCGACAGGGCCTACGGGAGCTTTCTTT
TRBV10-1,TRBJ1-1,TRBD1,.,CASSRGTATEAFF,TGCGCCAGCAGTAGAGGGACAGCCACTGAAGCTTTCTTT
TRBV5-4,TRBJ1-2,.,.,CASSSSTRTEAYGYTF,TGTGCCAGCAGCTCATCAACAAGGACGGAAGCCTATGGCTACACCTTC
TRBV6-5,TRBJ1-2,.,once,CASKSGGGYTF,TGTGCCAGCAAGAGCGGAGGAGGCTACACCTTC
TRBV19,TRBJ1-5,.,.,CASSRQGMGNQPQHF,TGTGCCAGTAGCCGCCAGGGCATGGGCAATCAGCCCCAGCATTTT
TRBV19,TRBJ1-5,TRBD1,.,CASSPLDRGGGNQPQHF,TGTGCCAGTAGTCCGTTAGACAGGGGTGGGGGCAATCAGCCCCAGCATTTT
TRBV11-2,TRBJ2-3,TRBD2,.,CASSSQSGIWADTQYF,TGTGCCAGCAGCTCCCAGAGCGGGATTTGGGCAGATACGCAGTATTTT
TRBV29-1,TRBJ1-3,.,.,CSVGGSGNTIYF,TGCAGCGTAGGGGGCTCTGGAAACACCATATATTTT
TRBV10-1,TRBJ2-2,.,.,CASSESNPGELFF,TGCGCCAGCAGTGAGTCGAATCCCGGGGAGCTGTTTTTT
TRBV30,TRBJ1-2,TRBD1,once,CAWSVAGQVLYGYTF,TGTGCCTGGAGTGTAGCTGGACAGGTCCTCTATGGCTACACCTTC
TRBV2,TRBJ1-2,.,medium-sized,CASSDLGPLNTLNYGYTF,TGTGCCAGCAGTGATCTCGGCCCCCTTAATACGCTAAACTATGGCTACACCTTC
TRBV18,TRBJ2-5,.,.,CASSLQGETQYF,TGTGCCAGCTCCCTACAAGGGGAGACCCAGTACTTC
TRBV7-6,TRBJ2-7,.,.,CASSAGDWSYEQYF,TGTGCCAGCAGCGCCGGCGATTGGTCCTACGAGCAGTACTTC
TRBV28,TRBJ1-5,.,.,CASSSPGAPNQPQHF,TGTGCCAGCAGTTCCCCAGGGGCCCCAAATCAGCCCCAGCATTTT
TRBV5-6,TRBJ1-5,.,.,CASSLFGPTFQPQHF,TGTGCCAGCAGCTTATTTGGACCGACCTTCCAGCCCCAGCATTTT
TRBV28,TRBJ2-6,.,.,CASSGAGWSGANVLTF,TGTGCCAGCAGCGGGGCCGGGTGGTCTGGGGCCAACGTCCTGACTTTC
TRBV6-1,TRBJ2-3,TRBD2,.,CASSPTSGSWDTQYF,TGTGCCAGCAGCCCCACTAGCGGGAGTTGGGATACGCAGTATTTT
TRBV5-4,TRBJ2-5,TRBD2,.,CASSLVSMRTSQETQYF,TGTGCCAGCAGCTTGGTTTCTATGCGGACTAGCCAAGAGACCCAGTACTTC
TRBV28,TRBJ2-1,.,.,CASSFFSGNEQFF,TGTGCCAGCAGTTTTTTTTCAGGGAATGAGCAGTTCTTC